These T cell receptor beta chains were read from a single sample in a study of identical twins. Using its own MiXCR run on the 5' RACE reads, TCRdb lists one record per CDR3 protein. The table shows around 230,000 distinct CDR3 sequences, with 6.5% occurring only once. This sample was also put to use in a study of T cells expressing NK-cell markers.

The sequenced sample consisted of CD8+ T cells sorted from blood. The receptors shown here come from a young woman in good health. Both conserved end residues are part of each CDR3. A D gene is named only where the DNA matches it firmly. A row's size may be missing; if present it is once, few, many or a size class.

D gene	V gene	clone size	J gene	CDR3 protein	CDR3 DNA
.	TRBV14	.	TRBJ2-1	CASSLWGSPYNEQFF	TGTGCCAGCAGTCTTTGGGGGTCCCCCTACAATGAGCAGTTCTTC
.	TRBV7-9	many	TRBJ2-7	CASSLDGRDEQYF	TGTGCCAGCAGCTTAGACGGCAGGGACGAGCAGTACTTC
.	TRBV10-3	.	TRBJ2-7	CAISGTSDRSSYEQYF	TGTGCCATCAGTGGTACCTCGGACCGCAGCTCCTACGAGCAGTACTTC
.	TRBV7-9	few	TRBJ2-3	CARTGGSTDTQYF	TGTGCCAGAACCGGCGGTTCCACAGATACGCAGTATTTT
TRBD2	TRBV2	.	TRBJ2-7	CASSEEEGLLSYEQYF	TGTGCCAGCAGTGAAGAAGAGGGACTACTGTCCTACGAGCAGTACTTC
.	TRBV20-1	many	TRBJ1-1	CSVRGEGLTEAFF	TGCAGTGTTCGGGGGGAGGGCCTCACTGAAGCTTTCTTT
TRBD2	TRBV30	.	TRBJ2-1	CASRTSGSLYNEQFF	TGTGCCTCCAGGACTAGCGGGAGCCTATACAATGAGCAGTTCTTC
.	TRBV4-1	few	TRBJ2-1	CASSQVNKGIPYNEQFF	TGCGCCAGCAGCCAAGTAAACAAGGGAATCCCATACAATGAGCAGTTCTTC
.	TRBV16	many	TRBJ2-4	CASSQSGQGANIQYF	TGTGCCAGCAGCCAATCTGGGCAGGGAGCAAACATTCAGTACTTC
.	TRBV9	.	TRBJ1-1	CASSNYQLNTEAFF	TGTGCCAGCAGCAACTATCAGCTGAACACTGAAGCTTTCTTT
.	TRBV25-1	.	TRBJ1-3	CASGPWTLNTIYF	TGTGCCAGCGGACCTTGGACACTAAACACCATATATTTT
.	TRBV12-3/TRBV12-4	.	TRBJ2-7	CASSLWGSQCEQYF	TGTGCCAGCAGTTTATGGGGGAGCCAGTGCGAGCAGTACTTC
.	TRBV20-1	few	TRBJ2-1	CSARDPQEHSYNEQFF	TGCAGTGCTAGAGATCCACAGGAACACTCCTACAATGAGCAGTTCTTC
.	TRBV7-9	many	TRBJ2-3	CASSPIPGAGTDTQYF	TGTGCCAGCAGCCCAATCCCAGGGGCGGGCACAGATACGCAGTATTTT
.	TRBV29-1	.	TRBJ1-1	CSVYAVNTEAFF	TGCAGCGTTTATGCGGTGAACACTGAAGCTTTCTTT
.	TRBV15	few	TRBJ2-7	CATSSAGGRSYEQYF	TGTGCCACCAGCAGCGCCGGGGGGCGCTCCTACGAGCAGTACTTC
.	TRBV7-6	few	TRBJ2-1	CASSSFRREQFF	TGTGCCAGCAGCTCCTTCCGGCGCGAGCAGTTCTTC
.	TRBV20-1	.	TRBJ2-7	CSARRIPGQPSYEQYF	TGCAGTGCTAGAAGGATCCCTGGGCAGCCATCCTACGAGCAGTACTTC
.	TRBV7-9	many	TRBJ2-7	CASSLEWVVAPYEQYF	TGTGCCAGCAGCTTAGAGTGGGTAGTAGCTCCCTACGAGCAGTACTTC
TRBD2	TRBV6-5	many	TRBJ2-1	CASSYTGTSGYNEQFF	TGTGCCAGCAGTTACACCGGGACTAGCGGTTACAATGAGCAGTTCTTC
.	TRBV12-3/TRBV12-4	many	TRBJ2-2	CASSSVTGELFF	TGTGCCAGCAGTAGCGTCACCGGGGAGCTGTTTTTT
.	TRBV5-1	many	TRBJ2-7	CASSTGASYEQYF	TGCGCCAGCAGTACCGGGGCCTCCTACGAGCAGTACTTC
.	TRBV6-1	.	TRBJ1-2	CASRSGTHYGYTF	TGTGCCAGCAGGTCCGGGACACACTATGGCTACACCTTC
.	TRBV13	.	TRBJ2-7	CASSRQGWDPPSRDF	TGTGCCAGCAGCCGCCAAGGTTGGGACCCACCCTCGAGGGACTTC
.	TRBV10-3	few	TRBJ2-1	CAISVGKGEYNEQFF	TGTGCCATCAGTGTGGGAAAAGGGGAGTACAATGAGCAGTTCTTC
.	TRBV13	many	TRBJ2-1	CASSLGRSSYNEQFF	TGTGCCAGCAGCTTAGGCCGGAGCTCCTACAATGAGCAGTTCTTC